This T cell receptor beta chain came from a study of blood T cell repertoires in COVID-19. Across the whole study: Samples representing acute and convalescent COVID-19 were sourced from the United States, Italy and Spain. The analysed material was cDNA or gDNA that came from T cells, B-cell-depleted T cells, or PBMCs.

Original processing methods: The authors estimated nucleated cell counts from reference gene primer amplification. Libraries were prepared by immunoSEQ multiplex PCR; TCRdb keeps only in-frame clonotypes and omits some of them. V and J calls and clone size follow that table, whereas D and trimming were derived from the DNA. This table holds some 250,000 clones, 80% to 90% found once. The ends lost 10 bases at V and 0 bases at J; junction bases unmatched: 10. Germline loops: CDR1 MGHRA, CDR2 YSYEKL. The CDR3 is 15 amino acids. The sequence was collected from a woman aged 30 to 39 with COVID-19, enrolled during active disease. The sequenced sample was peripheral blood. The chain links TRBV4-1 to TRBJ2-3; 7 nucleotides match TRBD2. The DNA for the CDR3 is TGCGCCATCTCGAGCGGGGACCATAGCACAGATACGCAGTATTTT. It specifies CAISSGDHSTDTQYF.